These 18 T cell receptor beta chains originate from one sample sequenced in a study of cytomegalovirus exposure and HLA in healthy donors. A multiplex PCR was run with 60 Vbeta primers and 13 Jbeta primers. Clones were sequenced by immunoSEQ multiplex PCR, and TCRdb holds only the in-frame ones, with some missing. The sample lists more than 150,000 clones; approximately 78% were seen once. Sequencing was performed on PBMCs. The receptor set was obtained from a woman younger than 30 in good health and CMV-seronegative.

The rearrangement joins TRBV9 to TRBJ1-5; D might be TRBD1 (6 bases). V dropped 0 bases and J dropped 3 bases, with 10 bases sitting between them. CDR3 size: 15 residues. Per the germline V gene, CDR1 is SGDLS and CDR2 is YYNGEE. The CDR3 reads CASSVAGQPNQPQHF. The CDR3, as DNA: TGTGCCAGCAGCGTAGCTGGACAGCCCAATCAGCCCCAGCATTTT.

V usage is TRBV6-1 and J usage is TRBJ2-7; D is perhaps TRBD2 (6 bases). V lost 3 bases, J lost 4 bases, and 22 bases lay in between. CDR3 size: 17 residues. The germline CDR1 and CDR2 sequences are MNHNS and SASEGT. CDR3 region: CASSDPVLAATVYEQYF. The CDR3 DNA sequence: TGTGCCAGCAGTGATCCCGTACTAGCTGCCACCGTTTACGAGCAGTACTTC.

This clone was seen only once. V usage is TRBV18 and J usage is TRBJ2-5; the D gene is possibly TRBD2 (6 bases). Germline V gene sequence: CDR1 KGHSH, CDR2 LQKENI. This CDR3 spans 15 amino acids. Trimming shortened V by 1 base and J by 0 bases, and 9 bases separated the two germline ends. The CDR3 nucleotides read TGTGCCAGCTCACCACAACTAGCAGACCAAGAGACCCAGTACTTC. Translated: CASSPQLADQETQYF.

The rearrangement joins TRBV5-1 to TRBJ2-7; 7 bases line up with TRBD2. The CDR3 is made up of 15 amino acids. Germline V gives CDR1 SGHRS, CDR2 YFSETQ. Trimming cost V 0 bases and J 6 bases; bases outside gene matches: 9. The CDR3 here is CASSLGGAGEGEQYF. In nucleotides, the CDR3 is TGCGCCAGCAGCTTGGGTGGGGCGGGAGAGGGCGAGCAGTACTTC.

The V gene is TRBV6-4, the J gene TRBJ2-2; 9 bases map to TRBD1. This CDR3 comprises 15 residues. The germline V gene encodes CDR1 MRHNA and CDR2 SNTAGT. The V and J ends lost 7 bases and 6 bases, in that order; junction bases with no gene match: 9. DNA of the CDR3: TGTGCCAGCACCCCGACGGACAGGGGTCCCGGGGAGCTGTTTTTT. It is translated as CASTPTDRGPGELFF.

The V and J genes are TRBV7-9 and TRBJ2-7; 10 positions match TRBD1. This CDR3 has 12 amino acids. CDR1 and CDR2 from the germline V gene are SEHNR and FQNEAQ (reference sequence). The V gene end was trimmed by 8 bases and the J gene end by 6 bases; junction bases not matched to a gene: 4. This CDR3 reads CASGGQGIEQYF. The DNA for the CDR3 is TGTGCCAGCGGGGGACAGGGGATCGAGCAGTACTTC. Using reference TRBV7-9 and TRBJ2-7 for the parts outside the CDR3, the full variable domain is DTGVSQNPRHKITKRGQNVTFRCDPISEHNRLYWYRQTLGQGPEFLTYFQNEAQLEKSRLLSDRFSAERPKGSFSTLEIQRTEQGDSAMYLCASGGQGIEQYFGPGTRLTVT.

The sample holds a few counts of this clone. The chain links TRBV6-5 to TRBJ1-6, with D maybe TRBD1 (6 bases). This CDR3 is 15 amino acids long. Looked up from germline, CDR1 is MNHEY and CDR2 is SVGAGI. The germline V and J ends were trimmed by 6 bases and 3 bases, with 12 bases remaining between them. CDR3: CASSLQGFYNSPLHF. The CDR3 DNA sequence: TGTGCCAGCAGCCTACAGGGCTTCTATAATTCACCCCTCCACTTT.

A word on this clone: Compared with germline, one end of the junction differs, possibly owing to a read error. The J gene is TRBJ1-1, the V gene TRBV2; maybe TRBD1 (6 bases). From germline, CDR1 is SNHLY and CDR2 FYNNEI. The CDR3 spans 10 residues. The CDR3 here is CASSGVKTGF. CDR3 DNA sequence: TGTGCCAGCAGTGGGGTAAAGACAGGATTT.

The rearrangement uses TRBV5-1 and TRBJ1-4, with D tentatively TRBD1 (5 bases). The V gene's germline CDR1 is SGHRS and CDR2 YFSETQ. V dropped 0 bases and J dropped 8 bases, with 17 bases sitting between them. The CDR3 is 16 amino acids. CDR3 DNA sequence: TGCGCCAGCAGCTTGGCAGGTGGTCCGCGGGGGGAAAAACTGTTTTTT. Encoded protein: CASSLAGGPRGEKLFF.

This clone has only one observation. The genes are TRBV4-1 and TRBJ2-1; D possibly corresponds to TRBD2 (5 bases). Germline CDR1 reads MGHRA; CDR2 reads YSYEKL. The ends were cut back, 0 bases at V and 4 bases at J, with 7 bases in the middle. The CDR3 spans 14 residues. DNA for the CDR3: TGCGCCAGCAGCCAAGAAGACTATTACAATGAGCAGTTCTTC. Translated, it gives CASSQEDYYNEQFF.

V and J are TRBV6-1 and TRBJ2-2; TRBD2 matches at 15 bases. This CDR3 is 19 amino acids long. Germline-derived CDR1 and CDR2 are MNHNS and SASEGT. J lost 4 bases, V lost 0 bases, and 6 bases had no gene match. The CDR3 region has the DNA TGTGCCAGCAGTGAAGCTTGGACTAGCGGGAGGGCCGGCACCGGGGAGCTGTTTTTT. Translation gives CASSEAWTSGRAGTGELFF.

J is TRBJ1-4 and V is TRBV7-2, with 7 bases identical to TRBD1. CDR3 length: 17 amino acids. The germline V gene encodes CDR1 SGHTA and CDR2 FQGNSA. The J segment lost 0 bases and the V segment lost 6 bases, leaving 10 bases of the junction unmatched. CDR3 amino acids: CASRGTATFATNEKLFF. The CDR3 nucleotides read TGTGCCAGCAGGGGGACAGCCACCTTTGCAACTAATGAAAAACTGTTTTTT.

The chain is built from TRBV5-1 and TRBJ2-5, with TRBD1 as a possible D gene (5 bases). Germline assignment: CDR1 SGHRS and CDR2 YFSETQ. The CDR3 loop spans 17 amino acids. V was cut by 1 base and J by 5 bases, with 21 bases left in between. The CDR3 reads CASSLNIRQRLRETQYF. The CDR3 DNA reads TGCGCCAGCAGCTTGAATATCCGACAGAGGTTACGGGAGACCCAGTACTTC.

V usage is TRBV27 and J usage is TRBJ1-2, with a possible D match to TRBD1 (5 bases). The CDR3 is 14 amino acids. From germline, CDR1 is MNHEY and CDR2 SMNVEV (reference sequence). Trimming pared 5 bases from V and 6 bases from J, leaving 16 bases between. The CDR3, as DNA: TGTGCCAGCAGTCCGGGGACGTGGAGGGATGGCTACACCTTC. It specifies CASSPGTWRDGYTF.

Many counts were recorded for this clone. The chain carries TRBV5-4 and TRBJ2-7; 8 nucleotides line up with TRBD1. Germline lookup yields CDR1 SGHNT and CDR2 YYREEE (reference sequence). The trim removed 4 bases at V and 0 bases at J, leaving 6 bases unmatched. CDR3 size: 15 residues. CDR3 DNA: TGTGCCAGCAGCCAGGACAGGGCAACCTCCTACGAGCAGTACTTC. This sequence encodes CASSQDRATSYEQYF.

In nucleotides, the CDR3 is TGTGCCAGCAGCTCCCAGGGGGGAGTAAGGGAGACCCAGTACTTC. Translation: CASSSQGGVRETQYF. V gene TRBV7-9 combines with J gene TRBJ2-5, with a tentative D call TRBD1 (7 bases). This CDR3 is 15 amino acids long. The germline CDR1 and CDR2 sequences are SEHNR and FQNEAQ (reference sequence). Trimming took 4 bases from V and 5 from J, leaving 17 bases between them.

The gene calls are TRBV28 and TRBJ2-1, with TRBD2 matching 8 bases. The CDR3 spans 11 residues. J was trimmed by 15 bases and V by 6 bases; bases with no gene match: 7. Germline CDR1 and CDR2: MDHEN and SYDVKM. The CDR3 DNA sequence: TGTGCCAGCAGCCCCCGGACTAGCCGGTTCTTC. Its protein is CASSPRTSRFF.

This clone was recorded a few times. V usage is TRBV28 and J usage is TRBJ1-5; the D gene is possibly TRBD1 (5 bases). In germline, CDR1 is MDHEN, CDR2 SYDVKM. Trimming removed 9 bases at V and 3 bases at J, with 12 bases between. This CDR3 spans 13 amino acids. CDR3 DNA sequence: TGTGCCAGTACTGCAGGGTACAATCAGCCCCAGCATTTT. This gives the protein CASTAGYNQPQHF.